Included here is one TCR beta chain sequence, with context. This sample is part of a study of blood T cell repertoires in COVID-19. The wider study: The United States, Italy and Spain supplied acute and convalescent COVID-19 samples. PBMCs, B-cell-depleted T cells, or T cells were the source of the cDNA or gDNA that made up the material.

The V gene's germline CDR1 is SEHNR and CDR2 FQNEAQ (reference sequence). Between the trimmed V and J ends, which lost 1 base and 1 base, there was a span of 14 bases. The CDR3 runs to 16 residues. In the original processing: Reference gene primer amplification gave nucleated cell count estimates. Clones were sequenced by immunoSEQ multiplex PCR, and TCRdb holds only the in-frame ones, with some missing. For V, J and clone size, that table is used; D and trimming come from the DNA. The table shows 200,000 to 250,000 clones, with 85% to 90% occurring only once. The specimen sequenced was peripheral blood. The chain is built from TRBV7-9 and TRBJ2-7, with a tentative D call TRBD2 (5 bases). This receptor was taken from a man between 18 and 35 years old with active or convalescent COVID-19. CDR3 DNA sequence: TGTGCCAGCAGCTTAGGAAGAGGGAGACTATCCTACGAGCAGTACTTC. Protein: CASSLGRGRLSYEQYF.